The subject of this entry is one T cell receptor (beta chain). Its target is unknown. This record comes from a study of cytomegalovirus exposure and HLA in healthy donors. Points from the study as a whole: Altogether, 160 or so TCR beta chains were recorded as cytomegalovirus-associated. When a later analysis was performed, an Asian-associated ancestry cluster reportedly had fewer N-insertions than the roughly 630-donor mean. Both high specificity and high sensitivity reportedly marked the classifier's diagnosis of cytomegalovirus status.

The PCR ran on 60 Vbeta and 13 Jbeta primers. Method: immunoSEQ multiplex PCR; TCRdb's copy keeps in-frame clones and lacks some. The table has some 130,000 clones, 80% seen once. Trimming shortened V by 0 bases and J by 0 bases, and 11 bases separated the two germline ends. Looked up from germline, CDR1 is MNHEY and CDR2 is SVGAGI. The CDR3 has 16 amino acids. The chain combines TRBV6-5 with TRBJ1-1; D is uncertain. Specimen: PBMCs. The TCR was taken from a young man in good health and CMV-seronegative. CDR3 sequence (DNA): TGTGCCAGCAGTTACTCAACAGATTACATGAACACTGAAGCTTTCTTT. Protein product: CASSYSTDYMNTEAFF.